The 20 T cell receptor beta chains below all came from one sample that was sequenced in a study of blood T cell repertoires in COVID-19. The repertoire was sequenced with immunoSEQ multiplex PCR; TCRdb's copy has only in-frame clones and lacks some. This sample has about 160,000 clones, with 75% to 85% found just once. The sample taken for sequencing was peripheral blood. These receptors were obtained from a human donor in a cohort sampled during active COVID-19.

This sequence joins TRBV28 and TRBJ1-1; TRBD1 might be the D (5 bases). Trimming removed 7 bases at V and 1 base at J, with 19 bases between. This CDR3 comprises 16 residues. Per germline, CDR1 MDHEN and CDR2 SYDVKM. CDR3 bases: TGTGCCAGCAACCAGGGCGGGGGAAGGGGGAACACTGAAGCTTTCTTT. Translated: CASNQGGGRGNTEAFF.

The genes are TRBV14 and TRBJ1-1; D remains unclear. Trimming cost V 6 bases and J 7 bases, with 18 bases left between them. CDR1 and CDR2 from the germline V gene are SGHDN and FVKESK. There are 14 residues in the CDR3. CDR3: CASSLDRVRSEAFF. CDR3 nucleotide sequence: TGTGCCAGCAGTCTAGATCGCGTACGGAGTGAAGCTTTCTTT.

This clone was picked up a small number of times. The V and J genes are TRBV11-2 and TRBJ1-3, with 8 bases that match TRBD1. The germline V gene has CDR1 SGHAT and CDR2 FQNNGV. V lost 0 bases, J lost 8 bases, and 9 bases stayed unmatched. This CDR3 is 16 amino acids long. In DNA, the CDR3 is TGTGCCAGCAGCTTAGATCTCGGACAGGGCCTAGACACCATATATTTT. It is translated as CASSLDLGQGLDTIYF.

This clone was seen more than once but under ten times. The chain uses TRBV19 and TRBJ2-2; the match to TRBD2 covers 7 bases. The CDR3 loop spans 15 amino acids. Per the germline V gene, CDR1 is LNHDA and CDR2 is SQIVND (reference sequence). Trimming took 9 bases from V and 6 from J; bases not matched to a gene: 13. The CDR3 DNA is TGTGCCAGCCTGGGCGGGAGAGGACTCGCCGGGGAGCTGTTTTTT. It encodes CASLGGRGLAGELFF.

This sequence joins TRBV11-2 and TRBJ2-7, with TRBD1 as a possible D gene (6 bases). The CDR3 runs to 16 residues. V lost 5 bases to trimming and J lost 6 bases, with 23 bases between them. Germline-derived CDR1 and CDR2 are SGHAT and FQNNGV. CDR3 amino acids: CASSATRVALQGEQYF. The CDR3 DNA sequence: TGTGCCAGCAGCGCCACTAGGGTGGCCCTACAGGGCGAGCAGTACTTC.

The gene calls are TRBV27 and TRBJ2-7, with TRBD1 matching over 7 bases. Unmatched junction bases numbered 3, after V lost 4 bases and J lost 0 bases. The CDR3 extends over 14 amino acids. From germline, CDR1 is MNHEY and CDR2 SMNVEV (reference sequence). CDR3 sequence reads: CASSSTGTSYEQYF. In nucleotides, the CDR3 is TGTGCCAGCAGTTCGACAGGGACCTCCTACGAGCAGTACTTC.

In its sample, this clone was seen many times. The chain links TRBV27 to TRBJ1-1; TRBD1 agrees at 7 bases. This CDR3 is 17 amino acids long. Germline-derived CDR1 and CDR2 are MNHEY and SMNVEV (reference sequence). After removal of 4 bases from V and 1 base from J, the junction contained 12 bases not matched to a gene. The CDR3 nucleotides read TGTGCCAGCAGTTCAAACCAAGACAGGGTTCAGAACACTGAAGCTTTCTTT. It is translated as CASSSNQDRVQNTEAFF.

The chain couples TRBV19 to TRBJ2-2; TRBD2 might be the D (5 bases). The CDR3 loop spans 15 amino acids. Trimming removed 7 bases at V and 7 bases at J, with 19 bases between. Germline lookup yields CDR1 LNHDA and CDR2 SQIVND (reference sequence). DNA of the CDR3: TGTGCCAGTATTAGCGAAAGGGTTTACGGCGGGGAGCTGTTTTTT. It specifies CASISERVYGGELFF.

The chain recombines TRBV11-2 with TRBJ1-1; D unresolved. Trimming took 4 bases from V and 4 from J, leaving 16 bases between them. Germline V CDR1 and CDR2: SGHAT, FQNNGV. The CDR3 consists of 15 residues. CDR3 sequence reads: CASSSLGGGGTEAFF. CDR3 DNA sequence: TGTGCCAGCAGCTCCTTGGGAGGCGGCGGCACTGAAGCTTTCTTT.

A few counts support this clone. The chain has TRBV10-2 and TRBJ2-7; a possible D gene is TRBD2 (5 bases). This CDR3 is 13 amino acids long. Germline V gene sequence: CDR1 WSHSY, CDR2 SAAADI. The germline V and J ends were trimmed by 5 bases and 6 bases, with 14 bases remaining between them. The CDR3 DNA reads TGCGCCAGCAGTCCCCTAGCCTCTAGCGAGCAGTACTTC. Its protein is CASSPLASSEQYF.

This chain uses TRBV9 with TRBJ2-5, with TRBD1 as a possible D gene (5 bases). With 0 bases removed from V and 4 bases from J, the gap between germline ends came to 7 bases. CDR1 and CDR2 from the germline V gene are SGDLS and YYNGEE. CDR3 size: 13 residues. CDR3 region: CASSVEGRETQYF. Here the CDR3 DNA reads TGTGCCAGCAGCGTAGAGGGGCGAGAGACCCAGTACTTC.

This clone was seen a single time. The chain employs TRBV6-5 and TRBJ2-1, with 7 positions matching TRBD2. Germline V gives CDR1 MNHEY, CDR2 SVGAGI. CDR3 size: 12 residues. The V gene end was trimmed by 5 bases and the J gene end by 9 bases; junction bases not matched to a gene: 4. CDR3 sequence (DNA): TGTGCCAGCAGTCTCTCGGGGGGTGAGCAGTTCTTC. It yields the protein CASSLSGGEQFF.

The rearrangement links TRBV27 to TRBJ1-2; perhaps TRBD1 as D (5 bases). V shed 3 bases and J shed 0 bases, with 17 bases lying between them. Germline CDR1 and CDR2: MNHEY and SMNVEV (reference sequence). The CDR3 extends over 17 amino acids. CDR3 loop: CASSFSGALSANYGYTF. The CDR3, as DNA: TGTGCCAGCAGTTTTAGTGGGGCCTTATCGGCTAACTATGGCTACACCTTC.

V usage is TRBV15 and J usage is TRBJ1-5; possibly TRBD1 for D (5 bases). Per germline, CDR1 LNHNV and CDR2 YYDKDF (reference sequence). The CDR3 contains 15 residues. Trimming pared 0 bases from V and 7 bases from J, leaving 13 bases between. CDR3 sequence (DNA): TGTGCCACCAGCAGAGACCTAGGGCAGGGCCAGCCCCAGCATTTT. It is translated as CATSRDLGQGQPQHF. Full variable domain (missing parts from reference TRBV15 and TRBJ1-5): DAMVIQNPRYQVTQFGKPVTLSCSQTLNHNVMYWYQQKSSQAPKLLFHYYDKDFNNEADTPDNFQSRRPNTSFCFLDIRSPGLGDTAMYLCATSRDLGQGQPQHFGDGTRLSIL.

The chain couples TRBV6-4 to TRBJ2-2, with 11 bases lining up with TRBD2. V gave up 3 bases and J gave up 3 bases; unmatched junction bases: 9. The CDR3 is made up of 18 amino acids. Germline-derived CDR1 and CDR2 are MRHNA and SNTAGT. The CDR3: CASSEVPLLAGDTGELFF. DNA of the CDR3: TGTGCCAGCAGTGAAGTACCCCTACTAGCGGGAGACACCGGGGAGCTGTTTTTT.

V and J are TRBV27 and TRBJ2-1; a possible D gene is TRBD2 (6 bases). The V and J ends lost 2 bases and 8 bases respectively, with 13 bases between them. The CDR3 is 14 residues long. Germline lookup yields CDR1 MNHEY and CDR2 SMNVEV (reference sequence). CDR3: CASSLGSPGDEQFF. CDR3 bases: TGTGCCAGCAGTTTAGGCTCCCCGGGGGATGAGCAGTTCTTC.

This chain links TRBV4-3 with TRBJ2-1, with D perhaps matching TRBD2 (5 bases). The germline V gene has CDR1 LGHNA and CDR2 YSLEER. The length of the CDR3 is 16 residues. V was shortened by 0 bases and J by 5 bases, with 14 bases between the two germline ends. The CDR3 sequence is CASSQEAGGRDNEQFF. Written as DNA, the CDR3 is TGCGCCAGCAGCCAAGAGGCGGGCGGGCGCGACAATGAGCAGTTCTTC.

This rearrangement joins TRBV4-2 to TRBJ1-6, with 7 bases aligning to TRBD1. With V trimmed by 3 bases and J by 6 bases, 8 bases remained unmatched. The CDR3 spans 16 residues. CDR1 and CDR2 from the germline V gene are LGHNA and YNFKEQ. The CDR3 nucleotides are TGTGCCAGCAGCCACCTAAGACAGGGAGGTAATTCACCCCTCCACTTT. It translates to CASSHLRQGGNSPLHF.

V and J are TRBV28 and TRBJ2-5, with D tentatively TRBD2 (6 bases). The CDR3 length is 14 residues. Trimming removed 7 bases from V and 4 bases from J, with 16 bases in between. CDR1 is MDHEN and CDR2 is SYDVKM in the germline V gene. In DNA, the CDR3 is TGTGCCAGCACGAGGGAACTAGCAGGAGAGACCCAGTACTTC. Translating it yields CASTRELAGETQYF.

The sample holds one count of this clone. The chain is built from TRBV2 and TRBJ2-1; D possibly corresponds to TRBD2 (5 bases). V was clipped by 2 bases and J by 0 bases, with 8 bases between them. This CDR3 comprises 15 residues. Germline CDR1 reads SNHLY; CDR2 reads FYNNEI. In DNA form, the CDR3 reads TGTGCCAGCAGTGAACGGGGTGGCTCCTACAATGAGCAGTTCTTC. Its protein product is CASSERGGSYNEQFF. Full variable domain (rest looked up from reference TRBV2 and TRBJ2-1): EPEVTQTPSHQVTQMGQEVILRCVPISNHLYFYWYRQILGQKVEFLVSFYNNEISEKSEIFDDQFSVERPDGSNFTLKIRSTKLEDSAMYFCASSERGGSYNEQFFGPGTRLTVL.